This T cell receptor beta chain was captured in a study of metastatic and nonmetastatic thyroid tumors. Looking at the study overall: The authors compared repertoires across blood and tumor or nodule tissue from malignant and benign thyroid patients. Study-wide results and limits: As reported, TCR beta diversity in blood and tumor was significantly higher in malignant thyroid tumors than in benign nodules.

Original processing methods: The distant-metastasis classifier for papillary thyroid cancer was built from CDR3 differences across clinicopathological groups. TCRdb called clones again from the PCR reads with MiXCR. What appears here as the V and J calls and clone size reflects TCRdb's work, not the paper's. The repertoire holds fewer than 25,000 clones, less than 30% seen once, with roughly 3.3% in the top ten. V was clipped by 3 bases and J by 4 bases; unmatched bases: 5. Germline CDR1 reads SGHNT; CDR2 reads YENEEA. This CDR3 is built from 16 residues. This clone is deemed medium-sized (0.01 to 0.1%). Antigen specificity is unknown. Thyroid surgery took place with no prior treatment in any patient.

Specimen: blood. The receptor was isolated from a male donor with papillary thyroid cancer or a benign thyroid nodule (not recorded which). Some clones in this sample may be carry-over from other donors' samples. This chain links TRBV11-3 with TRBJ2-1; 11 nucleotides line up with TRBD2. Written as DNA, the CDR3 is TGTGCCAGCAGCTTCACCGGGACTAGCGGATACAATGAGCAGTTCTTC. Translated, it gives CASSFTGTSGYNEQFF.